This TCR beta chain is from a study of T cells after yellow fever vaccination. At the level of the study: For low cell numbers, libraries were made with SMART-Seq v4 Ultra Low Input.

Each CDR3 protein is one row after TCRdb ran MiXCR on the 5' RACE reads. The data show hundreds of thousands of distinct CDR3 sequences, about a fifth seen once. Points from the study as a whole: A small share of clonotypes appeared in both CD4 and CD8 compartments.

For this clonotype: Its antigen is not known.

The V end was cut by 5 bases, the J end by 4 bases, with 9 bases between. Per the germline V gene, CDR1 is SEHNR and CDR2 is FQNEAQ (reference sequence). The CDR3 runs to 14 residues. The clonotype was recovered from a man between 18 and 35 years old who received the YFV17D yellow fever vaccine. The chain uses TRBV7-9 and TRBJ2-6; D unresolved. The source material was PBMCs, sampled 21 days after the first yellow fever vaccination. The CDR3 is CASSPPWGANVLTF. The CDR3 nucleotides are TGTGCCAGCAGCCCTCCATGGGGGGCCAACGTCCTGACTTTC.